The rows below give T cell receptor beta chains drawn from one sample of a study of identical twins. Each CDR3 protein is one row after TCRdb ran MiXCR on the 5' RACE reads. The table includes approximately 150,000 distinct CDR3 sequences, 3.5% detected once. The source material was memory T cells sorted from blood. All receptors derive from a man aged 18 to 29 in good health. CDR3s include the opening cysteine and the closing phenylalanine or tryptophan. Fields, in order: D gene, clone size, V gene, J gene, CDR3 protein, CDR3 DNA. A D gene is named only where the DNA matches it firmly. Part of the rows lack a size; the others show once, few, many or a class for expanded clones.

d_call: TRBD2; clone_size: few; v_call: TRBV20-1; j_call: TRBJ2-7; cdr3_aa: CSAKFLGFGGRVNEQYF; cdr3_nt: TGCAGTGCTAAGTTTTTGGGGTTCGGCGGGAGGGTAAACGAGCAGTACTTC
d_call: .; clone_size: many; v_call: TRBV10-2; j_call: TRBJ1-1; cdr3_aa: CASSDQGMGTEAFF; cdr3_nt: TGCGCCAGCAGTGATCAGGGAATGGGAACTGAAGCTTTCTTT
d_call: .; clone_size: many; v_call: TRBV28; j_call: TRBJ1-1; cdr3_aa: CASSTTADEAFF; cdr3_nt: TGTGCCAGCAGTACCACCGCCGATGAAGCTTTCTTT
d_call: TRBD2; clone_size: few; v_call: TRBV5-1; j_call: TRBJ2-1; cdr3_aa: CASTWEGGSSYNEQFF; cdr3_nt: TGCGCCAGCACCTGGGAGGGAGGGAGCTCCTACAATGAGCAGTTCTTC
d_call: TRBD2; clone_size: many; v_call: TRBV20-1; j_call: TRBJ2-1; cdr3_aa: CSAKGLAGNNEQFF; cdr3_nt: TGCAGTGCCAAAGGACTAGCGGGGAACAATGAGCAGTTCTTC
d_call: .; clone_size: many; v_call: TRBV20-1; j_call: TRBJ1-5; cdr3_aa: CSAAGADYGGYSNQPQHF; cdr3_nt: TGCAGTGCTGCCGGGGCCGACTATGGAGGATATAGCAATCAGCCCCAGCATTTT
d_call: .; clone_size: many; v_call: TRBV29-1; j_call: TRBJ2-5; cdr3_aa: CSVLLLETQYF; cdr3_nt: TGCAGCGTTCTGCTTCTGGAGACCCAGTACTTC
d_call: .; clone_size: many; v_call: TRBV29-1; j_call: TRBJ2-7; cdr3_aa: CSAVGDVYEQYF; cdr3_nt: TGCAGCGCGGTCGGGGACGTCTACGAGCAGTACTTC
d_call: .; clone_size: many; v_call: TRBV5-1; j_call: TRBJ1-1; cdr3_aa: CASSTGGVGVNTEAFF; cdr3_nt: TGCGCCAGCAGCACGGGTGGGGTGGGGGTGAACACTGAAGCTTTCTTT
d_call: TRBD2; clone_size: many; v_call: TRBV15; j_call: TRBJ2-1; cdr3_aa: CATGPGTSNEQFF; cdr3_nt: TGTGCCACCGGACCCGGGACTAGCAATGAGCAGTTCTTC
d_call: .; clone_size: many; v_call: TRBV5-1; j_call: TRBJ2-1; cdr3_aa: CASSLEGERYNEQFF; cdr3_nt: TGCGCCAGCAGCTTGGAGGGAGAGCGCTACAATGAGCAGTTCTTC
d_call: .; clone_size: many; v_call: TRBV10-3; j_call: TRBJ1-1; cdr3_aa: CAISSTGTTEAFF; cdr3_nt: TGTGCCATCAGCTCCACAGGGACCACTGAAGCTTTCTTT
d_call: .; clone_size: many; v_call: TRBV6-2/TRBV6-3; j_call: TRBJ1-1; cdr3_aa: CASSYKDSTEAFF; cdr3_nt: TGTGCCAGCAGTTACAAAGATTCCACTGAAGCTTTCTTT
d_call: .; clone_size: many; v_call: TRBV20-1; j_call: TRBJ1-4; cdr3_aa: CSARDRVIGKLFF; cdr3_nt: TGCAGTGCTAGAGATCGTGTCATCGGGAAACTGTTTTTT
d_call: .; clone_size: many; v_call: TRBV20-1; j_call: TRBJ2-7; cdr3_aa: CSAPVVYEQYF; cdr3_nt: TGCAGTGCTCCGGTGGTATACGAGCAGTACTTC
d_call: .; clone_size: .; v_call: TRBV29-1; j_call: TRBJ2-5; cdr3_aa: CSVEDLERSETQYF; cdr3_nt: TGCAGCGTTGAAGATCTAGAGCGGTCTGAGACCCAGTACTTC
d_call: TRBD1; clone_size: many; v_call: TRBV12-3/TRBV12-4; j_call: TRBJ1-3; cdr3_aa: CASSLVEGAGNTIYF; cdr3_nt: TGTGCCAGCAGTTTAGTCGAGGGGGCAGGAAACACCATATATTTT
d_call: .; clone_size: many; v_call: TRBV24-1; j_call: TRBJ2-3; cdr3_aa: CATSDLLESTDTQYF; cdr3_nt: TGTGCCACCAGTGATTTGCTAGAGTCGACAGATACGCAGTATTTT
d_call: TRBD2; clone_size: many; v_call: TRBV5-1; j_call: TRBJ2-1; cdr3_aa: CASSSSRTSGSNEQFF; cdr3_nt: TGCGCCAGCAGCTCGAGTCGAACTAGCGGGTCCAATGAGCAGTTCTTC
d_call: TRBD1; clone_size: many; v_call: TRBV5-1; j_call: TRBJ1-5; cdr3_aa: CASSLGTANQPQHF; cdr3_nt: TGCGCCAGCAGCTTAGGGACAGCCAATCAGCCCCAGCATTTT
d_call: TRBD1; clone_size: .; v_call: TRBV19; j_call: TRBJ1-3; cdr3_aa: CASSTGQGRENTIYF; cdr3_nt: TGTGCCAGTAGTACCGGACAGGGCAGAGAAAACACCATATATTTT
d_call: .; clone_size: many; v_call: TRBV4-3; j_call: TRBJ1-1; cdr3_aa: CASSQDASMNTEAFF; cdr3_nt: TGCGCCAGCAGCCAAGATGCCAGCATGAACACTGAAGCTTTCTTT
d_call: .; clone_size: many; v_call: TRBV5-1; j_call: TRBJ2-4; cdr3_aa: CASSSHGAGENIQYF; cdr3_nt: TGCGCCAGCAGCTCGCACGGGGCAGGGGAAAACATTCAGTACTTC
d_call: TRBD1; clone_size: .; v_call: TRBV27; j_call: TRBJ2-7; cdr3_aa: CASSSPGTGAYEQYF; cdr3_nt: TGTGCCAGCAGTTCCCCCGGGACAGGTGCCTACGAGCAGTACTTC
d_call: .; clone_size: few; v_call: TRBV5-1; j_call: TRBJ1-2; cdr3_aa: CASSLEGLYGYTF; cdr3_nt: TGCGCCAGCAGCTTGGAAGGTCTCTATGGCTACACCTTC
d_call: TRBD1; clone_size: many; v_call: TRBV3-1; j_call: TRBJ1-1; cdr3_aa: CASSGRQGSNTEAFF; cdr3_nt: TGTGCCAGCAGCGGGCGACAGGGGTCTAACACTGAAGCTTTCTTT
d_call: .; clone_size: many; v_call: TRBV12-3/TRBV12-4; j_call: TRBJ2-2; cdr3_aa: CASTKGGAAGELFF; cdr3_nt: TGTGCCAGCACCAAGGGGGGGGCAGCCGGGGAGCTGTTTTTT
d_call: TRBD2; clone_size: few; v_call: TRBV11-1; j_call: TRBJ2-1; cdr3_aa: CASSSTGTSGTSYNEQFF; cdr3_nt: TGTGCCAGCAGCTCAACCGGGACTAGCGGGACGTCCTACAATGAGCAGTTCTTC
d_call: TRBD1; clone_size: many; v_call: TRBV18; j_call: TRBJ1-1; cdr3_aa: CASSPQQGDTEAFF; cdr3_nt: TGTGCCAGCTCACCGCAACAGGGGGACACTGAAGCTTTCTTT
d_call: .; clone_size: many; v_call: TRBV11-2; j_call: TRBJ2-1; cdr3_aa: CASSLDGVASHFF; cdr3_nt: TGTGCCAGCAGCTTAGATGGTGTAGCGTCTCACTTCTTC
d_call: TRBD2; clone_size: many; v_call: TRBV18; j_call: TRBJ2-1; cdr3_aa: CASSPPAGVNEQFF; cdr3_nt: TGTGCCAGCTCACCACCCGCGGGAGTAAATGAGCAGTTCTTC
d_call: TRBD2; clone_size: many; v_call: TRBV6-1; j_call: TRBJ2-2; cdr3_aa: CASRPPRGLVTGELFF; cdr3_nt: TGTGCCAGCAGACCCCCTCGGGGACTAGTGACCGGGGAGCTGTTTTTT
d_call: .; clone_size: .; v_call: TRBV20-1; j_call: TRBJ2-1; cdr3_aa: CSARVGSGTSMFF; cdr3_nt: .
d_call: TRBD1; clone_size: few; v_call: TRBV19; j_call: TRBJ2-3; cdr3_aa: CASNPLGQGITDTQYF; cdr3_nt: TGTGCCAGTAACCCCCTCGGACAGGGGATCACAGATACGCAGTATTTT
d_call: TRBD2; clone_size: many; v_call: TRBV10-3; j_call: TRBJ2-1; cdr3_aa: CAIKGLAGYNEQFF; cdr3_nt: TGTGCCATCAAAGGACTAGCGGGCTACAATGAGCAGTTCTTC
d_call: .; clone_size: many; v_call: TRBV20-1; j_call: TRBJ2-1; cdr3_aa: CSAPRGAEVGNEQFF; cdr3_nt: TGCAGTGCTCCCAGGGGAGCGGAGGTGGGGAATGAGCAGTTCTTC
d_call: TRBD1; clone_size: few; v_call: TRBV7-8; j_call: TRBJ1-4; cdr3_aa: CASSLGTGEKLFF; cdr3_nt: TGTGCCAGCAGCTTAGGGACAGGGGAAAAACTGTTTTTT
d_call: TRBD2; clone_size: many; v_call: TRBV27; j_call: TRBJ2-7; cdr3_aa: CASSPRGLLAGGRQYF; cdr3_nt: TGTGCCAGCAGTCCCCGGGGATTGCTAGCGGGGGGGAGGCAGTACTTC
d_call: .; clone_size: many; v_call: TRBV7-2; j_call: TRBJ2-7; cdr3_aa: CASSLSRDGSYEQYF; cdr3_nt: TGTGCCAGCAGCTTATCCCGGGACGGGAGCTACGAGCAGTACTTC
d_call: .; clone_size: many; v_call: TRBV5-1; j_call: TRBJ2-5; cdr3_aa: CASSLERWGTQYF; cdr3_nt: TGCGCCAGCAGCTTGGAAAGATGGGGGACCCAGTACTTC
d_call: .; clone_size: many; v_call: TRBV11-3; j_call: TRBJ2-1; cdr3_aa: CASSGGGSSYNEQFF; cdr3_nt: TGTGCCAGCTCCGGGGGCGGGAGCTCCTACAATGAGCAGTTCTTC
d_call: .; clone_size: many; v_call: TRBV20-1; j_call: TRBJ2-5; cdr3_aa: CSARDPGAGRETQYF; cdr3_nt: TGCAGTGCTAGAGACCCCGGAGCGGGTCGGGAGACCCAGTACTTC
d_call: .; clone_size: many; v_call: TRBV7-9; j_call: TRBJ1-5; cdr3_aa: CASSLSNSNQPQHF; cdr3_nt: TGTGCCAGCAGCTTAAGTAATAGCAATCAGCCCCAGCATTTT
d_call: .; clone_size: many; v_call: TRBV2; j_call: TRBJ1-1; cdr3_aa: CASIGLVDTEAFF; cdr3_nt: TGTGCCAGCATAGGGTTAGTTGACACTGAAGCTTTCTTT
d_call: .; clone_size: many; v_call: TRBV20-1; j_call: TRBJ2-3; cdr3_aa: CSARRIGAGDTQYF; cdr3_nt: TGCAGTGCTAGAAGGATAGGGGCTGGAGATACGCAGTATTTT
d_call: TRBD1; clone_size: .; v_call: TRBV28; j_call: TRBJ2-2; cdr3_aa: CASSFQGQGGTGELFF; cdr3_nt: TGTGCCAGCAGTTTCCAAGGACAGGGGGGCACCGGGGAGCTGTTTTTT
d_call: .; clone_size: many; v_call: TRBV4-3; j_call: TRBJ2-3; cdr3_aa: CASSQSGTSDTQYF; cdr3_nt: TGCGCCAGCAGCCAATCGGGTACTTCAGATACGCAGTATTTT
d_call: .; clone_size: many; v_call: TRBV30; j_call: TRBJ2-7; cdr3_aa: CAWGKTGGEQYF; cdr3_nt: TGTGCCTGGGGTAAGACAGGAGGCGAGCAGTACTTC